The clone carrying this T cell receptor beta chain was seen only once. Methods used by the authors: Estimation of nucleated cell counts was performed using reference gene primer amplification. Sequencing was performed with immunoSEQ multiplex PCR; in TCRdb, only in-frame clones are kept and a portion is missing. For V, J and clone size, that table is used; D and trimming come from the DNA. The profile shows some 190,000 clones, approximately 91% of them singletons. Germline CDR1 MNHEY, CDR2 SVGEGT. The CDR3 has 14 amino acids. Trimming shortened V by 2 bases and J by 6 bases, and 10 bases separated the two germline ends. The data were obtained in a study of blood T cell repertoires in COVID-19. Study details: Samples came from the United States, Italy and Spain, spanning acute and convalescent COVID-19. PBMCs, B-cell-depleted T cells, or T cells provided the cDNA or gDNA that made up the material.

The chain is built from TRBV6-2 or TRBV6-3 and TRBJ2-2; tentative D call: TRBD1 (5 bases). The clonotype originates from a man younger than 35 with active or convalescent COVID-19. Material for sequencing was peripheral blood. CDR3 loop: CASSYPTTAGELFF. The CDR3 DNA sequence: TGTGCCAGCAGTTACCCTACGACAGCCGGGGAGCTGTTTTTT.